Below, 12 T cell receptor beta chains from the same sample are listed, as sequenced in a study of type 1 regulatory T cells (dated by TCRdb to the early 2020s). The sample was run on an Illumina MiSeq. TCRdb itself trimmed the public reads at Q25 with fastp, ran MiXCR and retained productive beta chains. Rows merge per CDR3 protein into single entries with the most common DNA and genes. The sample table contains 25,000 or so distinct CDR3 sequences; only one count was recorded for 55% to 75% of them. The ten largest clones capture about 14% of the sample. The antigens of these receptors remain unknown. The sample was cultured T cells, either the whole culture or a sorted T cell fraction (not recorded which). The cell subset or site label of this sample denotes: Tr1-enriched cell product generated in vitro against host alloantigens. The receptor set was obtained from a human donor in good health.

This clonotype was found a few times. The chain joins TRBV19 to TRBJ1-3, with unresolved D. The CDR3 loop spans 15 amino acids. Germline CDR1 LNHDA, CDR2 SQIVND (reference sequence). The V end was cut by 3 bases, the J end by 0 bases, with 9 bases between. CDR3 coding DNA: TGTGCCAGTAGTATCCGGACGGACTCTGGAAACACCATATATTTT. This sequence encodes CASSIRTDSGNTIYF.

This clonotype was detected only a few times. V and J are TRBV20-1 and TRBJ1-4; 7 nucleotides align to TRBD1. The germline CDR1 and CDR2 sequences are DFQATT and SNEGSKA (reference sequence). The CDR3 has 13 amino acids. J lost 7 bases, V lost 3 bases, and 5 bases had no gene match. The CDR3 DNA follows: TGCAGTGCTAGGCGGGACAGCTTTGAAAAACTGTTTTTT. It codes for CSARRDSFEKLFF.

This clonotype appeared a single time. The chain joins TRBV6-2 or TRBV6-3 to TRBJ1-2; 11 bases fit TRBD1. The length of the CDR3 is 16 residues. With V trimmed by 7 bases and J by 6 bases, 13 bases remained unmatched. Germline values: CDR1 MNHEY, CDR2 SVGEGT. CDR3 bases: TGTGCCAGCATCGGGTCCGCGGGACAGGGGGTGAATGGCTACACCTTC. Its translation: CASIGSAGQGVNGYTF.

V and J are TRBV6-6 and TRBJ2-7; unclear D gene. Germline V gene sequence: CDR1 MNHNY, CDR2 SVGAGI (reference sequence). Between the trimmed V and J ends, which lost 6 bases and 11 bases, there was a span of 14 bases. The CDR3 has 11 amino acids. This CDR3 reads CASRGNGQEYF. DNA for the CDR3: TGTGCCAGCAGGGGGAACGGGCAGGAGTACTTC.

This clonotype has a single count. This rearrangement joins TRBV9 to TRBJ2-1; the match to TRBD1 covers 8 bases. V shed 4 bases, J shed 5 bases, and the junction held 11 bases outside the gene matches. CDR3 length equals 16 residues. Germline CDR1 reads SGDLS; CDR2 reads YYNGEE. The CDR3 here is CASSPGDRRHDNEQFF. DNA of the CDR3: TGTGCCAGCAGCCCTGGGGACAGGCGACACGACAATGAGCAGTTCTTC.

This rearrangement joins TRBV27 to TRBJ2-7; TRBD2 aligns across 9 bases. CDR1 and CDR2 from the germline V gene are MNHEY and SMNVEV (reference sequence). The J segment lost 0 bases and the V segment lost 7 bases, leaving 7 bases of the junction unmatched. The length of the CDR3 is 15 residues. This CDR3 reads CASTRRGGSSYEQYF. CDR3 sequence (DNA): TGTGCCAGCACCCGGCGGGGGGGAAGCTCCTACGAGCAGTACTTC.

The chain links TRBV5-1 to TRBJ2-5; D tentatively reads TRBD1 or TRBD2 (5 bases each). This CDR3 is built from 15 residues. Germline CDR1 is SGHRS and CDR2 is YFSETQ. V lost 1 base, J lost 5 bases, and 15 bases lay in between. The CDR3 nucleotides read TGCGCCAGCAGCTTGCAGGGACCTTTCCTTGAGACCCAGTACTTC. It specifies CASSLQGPFLETQYF.

The chain uses TRBV7-2 and TRBJ1-1; maybe TRBD1 (5 bases). Trimming stripped 7 bases from V and 1 base from J, with 13 bases between. Germline V lookup: CDR1 SGHTA, CDR2 FQGNSA. The CDR3 consists of 14 residues. Written as DNA, the CDR3 is TGTGCCAGCAACAAAATGAGGGGGAACACTGAAGCTTTCTTT. It translates to CASNKMRGNTEAFF.

The chain combines TRBV11-3 with TRBJ1-4; the match to TRBD1 covers 7 bases. The CDR3 spans 14 residues. V was pared by 4 bases and J by 1 base, with 0 bases of the junction left unmatched. From germline, CDR1 is SGHNT and CDR2 YENEEA. This chain's CDR3 is CASSSGGTNEKLFF. The CDR3, as DNA: TGTGCCAGCAGCTCAGGGGGAACTAATGAAAAACTGTTTTTT. Based on the CDR3 plus reference TRBV11-3 and TRBJ1-4, the full variable domain is EAGVVQSPRYKIIEKKQPVAFWCNPISGHNTLYWYLQNLGQGPELLIRYENEEAVDDSQLPKDRFSAERLKGVDSTLKIQPAELGDSAVYLCASSSGGTNEKLFFGSGTQLSVL.

The chain links TRBV7-9 to TRBJ1-6, with D uncertain. Trimming removed 4 bases from V and 9 bases from J, with 19 bases in between. The CDR3 is 16 residues long. Germline V gene lookup returns CDR1 SEHNR and CDR2 FQNEAQ (reference sequence). CDR3 nucleotide sequence: TGTGCCAGCAGCTCACGGGAAGCGGGAGATGGTTCACCCCTCCACTTT. Amino acid sequence: CASSSREAGDGSPLHF. Based on the CDR3 plus reference TRBV7-9 and TRBJ1-6, the full variable domain is DTGVSQNPRHKITKRGQNVTFRCDPISEHNRLYWYRQTLGQGPEFLTYFQNEAQLEKSRLLSDRFSAERPKGSFSTLEIQRTEQGDSAMYLCASSSREAGDGSPLHFGNGTRLTVT.

V is TRBV4-1 and J is TRBJ2-7; 8 positions agree with TRBD1. The CDR3 totals 15 residues. Germline trimming cut 2 bases from V and 2 bases from J; bases unmatched to any gene: 5. The germline gives CDR1 MGHRA, CDR2 YSYEKL. The DNA for the CDR3 is TGCGCCAGCAGCCAAATGGACAGGGACCCCTACGAGCAGTACTTC. It encodes CASSQMDRDPYEQYF.

Comment on this clonotype: A much larger clone lies one base from this, so it may be a read error. The rearrangement joins TRBV5-1 to TRBJ2-5; 7 bases fit TRBD1. The CDR3 sequence is 15 residues long. Germline-derived CDR1 and CDR2 are SGHRS and YFSETQ. The CDR3 spells CTSSSTGQFTETQYF. CDR3 coding DNA: TGCACCAGCAGCTCCACGGGACAGTTCACAGAGACCCAGTACTTC.